These 6 T cell receptor beta chains originate from one sample sequenced in a study of vaccination and CD4 T cells after COVID-19. TCRdb reprocessed the PCR reads with MiXCR, giving one entry per CDR3 protein. The sample yields 25,000 to 35,000 distinct CDR3 sequences, approximately 48% seen once. This sample's time point: late sampling 161 to 241 days after vaccination in three convalescent patients. Source: CD4+ T cells from blood, taken about 7 months after SARS-CoV-2 vaccination. These TCRs come from a human donor who had recovered from COVID-19.

The V call is TRBV6-5, the J call TRBJ2-1, with unresolved D. The CDR3 spans 13 residues. Germline V gene lookup returns CDR1 MNHEY and CDR2 SVGAGI. Trimming took off 0 bases at V and 5 bases at J, with 5 bases between the two ends. CDR3 loop: CASSYSVNNEQFF. The CDR3 DNA follows: TGTGCCAGCAGTTACTCCGTAAACAATGAGCAGTTCTTC.

The rearrangement links TRBV20-1 to TRBJ2-7; a possible D gene is TRBD1 (5 bases). CDR3 length equals 15 residues. In germline, CDR1 is DFQATT, CDR2 SNEGSKA (reference sequence). V dropped 8 bases and J dropped 1 base, with 21 bases sitting between them. DNA for the CDR3: TGCAGTTCAGAGCCCCTTCAGGGTCTATCCTACGAGCAGTACTTC. This encodes CSSEPLQGLSYEQYF.

This chain uses TRBV19 with TRBJ1-2, with TRBD1 matching over 7 bases. The CDR3 runs to 14 residues. Looked up from germline, CDR1 is LNHDA and CDR2 is SQIVND (reference sequence). J was trimmed by 7 bases and V by 4 bases; bases with no gene match: 9. CDR3 amino acids: CASSKQGMSAGYTF. For the CDR3, the DNA is TGTGCCAGTAGTAAACAGGGGATGTCGGCTGGCTACACCTTC.

The V call is TRBV6-1, the J call TRBJ1-1; D is uncertain. The germline CDR1 and CDR2 sequences are MNHNS and SASEGT. This CDR3 spans 14 amino acids. Trimming cost V 6 bases and J 1 base, with 12 bases left between them. CDR3: CASRGDGRNTEAFF. The CDR3 DNA follows: TGTGCCAGCAGAGGTGACGGGCGGAACACTGAAGCTTTCTTT.

The chain recombines TRBV28 with TRBJ1-6; D uncertain. This CDR3 is built from 16 residues. V gave up 2 bases and J gave up 0 bases, with 8 bases separating them. Germline V gene data show CDR1 as MDHEN and CDR2 as SYDVKM. Here the CDR3 reads CASSLRPGSYNSPLHF. The CDR3 DNA reads as TGTGCCAGCAGTTTAAGGCCGGGCTCCTATAATTCACCCCTCCACTTT.

J is TRBJ2-1 and V is TRBV7-6; tentatively, D is TRBD1 (5 bases). The CDR3 runs to 11 residues. V was pared by 1 base and J by 10 bases, with 5 bases between. Per germline, CDR1 SGHVS and CDR2 FNYEAQ. DNA for the CDR3: TGTGCCAGCAGCTTAGAGGGGGAGCAGTTCTTC. Translation: CASSLEGEQFF. Filled out from reference TRBV7-6 and TRBJ2-1, the complete variable domain reads GAGVSQSPRYKVTKRGQDVALRCDPISGHVSLYWYRQALGQGPEFLTYFNYEAQQDKSGLPNDRFSAERPEGSISTLTIQRTEQRDSAMYRCASSLEGEQFFGPGTRLTVL.